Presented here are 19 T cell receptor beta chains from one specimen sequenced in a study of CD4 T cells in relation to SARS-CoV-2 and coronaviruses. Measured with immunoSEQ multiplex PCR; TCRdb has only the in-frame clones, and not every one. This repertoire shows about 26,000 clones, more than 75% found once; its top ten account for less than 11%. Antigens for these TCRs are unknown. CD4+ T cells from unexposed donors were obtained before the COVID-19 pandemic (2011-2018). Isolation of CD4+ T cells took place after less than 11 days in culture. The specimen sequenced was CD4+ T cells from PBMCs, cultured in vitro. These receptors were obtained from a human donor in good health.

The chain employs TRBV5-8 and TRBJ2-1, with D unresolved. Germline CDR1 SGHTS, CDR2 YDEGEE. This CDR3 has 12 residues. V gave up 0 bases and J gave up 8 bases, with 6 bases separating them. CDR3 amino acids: CASSLAGHEQFF. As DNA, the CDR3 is TGTGCCAGCAGCTTGGCGGGTCATGAGCAGTTCTTC.

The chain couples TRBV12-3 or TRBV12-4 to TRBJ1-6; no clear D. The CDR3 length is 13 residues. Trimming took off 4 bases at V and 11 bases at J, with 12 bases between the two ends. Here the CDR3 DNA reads TGTGCCAGCAGTTCGAGTGGGGTGCCACCCCTCCACTTT. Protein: CASSSSGVPPLHF.

The CDR3 sequence: CASSLLTGGQETQYF. The CDR3 DNA is TGCGCCAGCAGCTTGCTGACAGGGGGCCAAGAGACCCAGTACTTC. The J gene is TRBJ2-5, the V gene TRBV5-1; TRBD1 agrees at 9 bases. Unmatched junction bases numbered 2, after V lost 1 base and J lost 1 base. The CDR3 consists of 15 residues. Per germline, CDR1 SGHRS and CDR2 YFSETQ.

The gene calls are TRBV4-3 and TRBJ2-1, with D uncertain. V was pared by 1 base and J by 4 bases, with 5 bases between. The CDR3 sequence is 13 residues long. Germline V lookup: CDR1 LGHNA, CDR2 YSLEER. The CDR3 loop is CASSQVRYNEQFF. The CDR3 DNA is TGCGCCAGCAGCCAAGTAAGGTACAATGAGCAGTTCTTC.

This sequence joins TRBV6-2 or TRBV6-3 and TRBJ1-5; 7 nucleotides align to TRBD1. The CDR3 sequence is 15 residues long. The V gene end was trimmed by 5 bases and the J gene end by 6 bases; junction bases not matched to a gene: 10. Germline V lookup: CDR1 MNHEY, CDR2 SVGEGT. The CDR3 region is CASSPPGGASQPQHF. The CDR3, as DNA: TGTGCCAGCAGTCCACCAGGGGGGGCTAGTCAGCCCCAGCATTTT.

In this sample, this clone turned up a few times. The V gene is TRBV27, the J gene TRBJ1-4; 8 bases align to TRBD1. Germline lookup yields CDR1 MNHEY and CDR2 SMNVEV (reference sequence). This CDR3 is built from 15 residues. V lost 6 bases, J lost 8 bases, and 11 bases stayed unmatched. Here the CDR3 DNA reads TGTGCCAGCAGCTTAGGAGACAGGGGAAGGGAAAAACTGTTTTTT. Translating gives CASSLGDRGREKLFF.

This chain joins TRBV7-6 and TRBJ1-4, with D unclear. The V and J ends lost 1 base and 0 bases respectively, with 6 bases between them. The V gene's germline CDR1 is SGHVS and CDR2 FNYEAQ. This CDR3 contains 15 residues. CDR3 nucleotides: TGTGCCAGCAGCTTAGGCAGTGCAACTAATGAAAAACTGTTTTTT. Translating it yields CASSLGSATNEKLFF.

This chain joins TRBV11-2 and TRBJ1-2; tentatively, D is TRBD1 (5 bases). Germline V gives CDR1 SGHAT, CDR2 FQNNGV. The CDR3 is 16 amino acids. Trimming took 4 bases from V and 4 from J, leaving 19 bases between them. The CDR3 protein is CASSSGGGAVGYGYTF. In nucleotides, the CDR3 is TGTGCCAGCAGCTCCGGGGGGGGTGCGGTGGGCTATGGCTACACCTTC.

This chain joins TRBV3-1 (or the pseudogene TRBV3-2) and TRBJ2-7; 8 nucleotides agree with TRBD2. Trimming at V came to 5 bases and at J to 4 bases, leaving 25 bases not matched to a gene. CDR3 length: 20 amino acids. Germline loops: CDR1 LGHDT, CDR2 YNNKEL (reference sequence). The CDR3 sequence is CASSKTPGLAPDRGLYEQYF. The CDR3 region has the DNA TGTGCCAGCAGCAAGACCCCCGGACTAGCACCTGATAGAGGTTTGTACGAGCAGTACTTC.

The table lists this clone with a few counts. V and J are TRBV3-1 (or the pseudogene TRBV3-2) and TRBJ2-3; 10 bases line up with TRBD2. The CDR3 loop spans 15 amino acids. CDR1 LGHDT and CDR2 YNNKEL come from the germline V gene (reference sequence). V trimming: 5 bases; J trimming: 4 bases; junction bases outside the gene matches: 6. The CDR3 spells CASSKYSGRSDTQYF. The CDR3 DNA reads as TGTGCCAGCAGCAAATATAGCGGGAGGTCAGATACGCAGTATTTT.

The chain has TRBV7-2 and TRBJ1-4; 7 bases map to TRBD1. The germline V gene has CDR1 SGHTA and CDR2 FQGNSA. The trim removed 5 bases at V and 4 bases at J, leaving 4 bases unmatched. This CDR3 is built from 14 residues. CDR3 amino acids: CASSRGTDNEKLFF. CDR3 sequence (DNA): TGTGCCAGCAGCAGAGGGACAGATAATGAAAAACTGTTTTTT.

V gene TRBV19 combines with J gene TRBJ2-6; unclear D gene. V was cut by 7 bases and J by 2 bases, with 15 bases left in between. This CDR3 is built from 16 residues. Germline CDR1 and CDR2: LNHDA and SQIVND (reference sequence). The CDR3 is CASNTIPLPGANVLTF. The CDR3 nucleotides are TGTGCCAGTAATACCATACCCCTCCCTGGGGCCAACGTCCTGACTTTC.

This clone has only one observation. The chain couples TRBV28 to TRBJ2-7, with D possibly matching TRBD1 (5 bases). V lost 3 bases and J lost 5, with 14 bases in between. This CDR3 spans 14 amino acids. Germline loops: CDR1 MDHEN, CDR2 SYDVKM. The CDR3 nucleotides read TGTGCCAGCAGTTTGTCAGGGTGGTCCCACGAGCAGTACTTC. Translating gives CASSLSGWSHEQYF.

CDR3 in DNA: TGTGCCAGCAGTTTCAGGGGGGGGGCCAACGTCCTGACTTTC. Translation: CASSFRGGANVLTF. V is TRBV25-1 and J is TRBJ2-6, with 7 bases lining up with TRBD1. Germline values: CDR1 MGHDK, CDR2 SYGVNS. CDR3 length equals 14 residues. V dropped 5 bases and J dropped 4; count of bases not matched to a gene: 2.

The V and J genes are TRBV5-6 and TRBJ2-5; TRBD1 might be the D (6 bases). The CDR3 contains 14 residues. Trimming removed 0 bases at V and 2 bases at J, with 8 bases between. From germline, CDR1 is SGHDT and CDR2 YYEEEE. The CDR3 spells CASSLGQGQETQYF. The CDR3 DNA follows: TGTGCCAGCAGCTTGGGGCAGGGGCAAGAGACCCAGTACTTC.

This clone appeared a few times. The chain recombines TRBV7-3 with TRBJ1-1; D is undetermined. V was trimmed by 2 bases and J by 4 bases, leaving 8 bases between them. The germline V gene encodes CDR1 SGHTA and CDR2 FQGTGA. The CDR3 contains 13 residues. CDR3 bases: TGTGCCAGCAGCTTAGGGGTCGGCACTGAAGCTTTCTTT. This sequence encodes CASSLGVGTEAFF.

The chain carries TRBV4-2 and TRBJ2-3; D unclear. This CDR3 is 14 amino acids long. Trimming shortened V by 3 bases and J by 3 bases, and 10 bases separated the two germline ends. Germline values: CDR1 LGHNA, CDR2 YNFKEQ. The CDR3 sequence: CASSHHGVTDTQYF. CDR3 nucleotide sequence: TGTGCCAGCAGCCATCATGGGGTAACAGATACGCAGTATTTT.

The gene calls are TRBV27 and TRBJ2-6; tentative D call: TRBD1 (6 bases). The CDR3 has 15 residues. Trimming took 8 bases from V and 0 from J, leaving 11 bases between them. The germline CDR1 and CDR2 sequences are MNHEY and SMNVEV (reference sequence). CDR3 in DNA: TGTGCCAGCCGCCCCAGGGGCTCTGGGGCCAACGTCCTGACTTTC. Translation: CASRPRGSGANVLTF.

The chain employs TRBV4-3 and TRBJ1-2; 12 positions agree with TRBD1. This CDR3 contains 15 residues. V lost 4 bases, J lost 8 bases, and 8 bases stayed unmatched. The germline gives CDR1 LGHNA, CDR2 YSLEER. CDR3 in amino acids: CASSPGDRGPSGYTF. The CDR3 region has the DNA TGCGCCAGCAGCCCCGGGGACAGGGGGCCTAGCGGCTACACCTTC.